This paragraph reports one T cell receptor beta chain. The antigen is undetermined. The record originates from a study of CXCR3-negative and CXCR3-positive naive CD8 T cells. Study information: About 140 million TRB reads were obtained overall (about 1.5 +/- 0.3 million per library).

This CDR3 is 12 amino acids long. CDR1 is DFQATT, CDR2 SNEGSKA, per germline (reference sequence). Study findings and constraints: Naive CXCR3-positive cells had TRB CDR3s more hydrophobic than those of CXCR3-negative naive cells.

UMI-tagged TRB cDNA libraries were built via 5' RACE. No DNA is given; TCRdb re-called the 5' RACE reads and lists each CDR3 protein once. The data include fewer than 90,000 distinct CDR3 sequences; the top ten clones carry around 0.53%. The sequencing input was naive CXCR3+ CD8+ T cells from blood. Noted subset: CD45RO-CCR7+CD27+CD95- naive CD8+ T cells expressing CXCR3 (TNR3+). This chain uses TRBV20-1 with TRBJ2-1. The clonotype originates from a human donor in good health. Some clones in this sample may be carry-over from other donors' samples. Here the CDR3 reads CSASEYYNEQFF.